Given below is one TCR beta chain in context. Antigen: not known. These data belong to a study of OX40 agonist ivuxolimab in advanced cancers. In the study overall: It was ivuxolimab, an agonistic anti-OX40 (CD134) antibody, that patients were treated with. Study-level findings and limits: Relative to CD4+, CD8+ T cells held more expanded clones on average.

Only in-frame clones appear in the TCRdb table, and some are missing; sequencing was by immunoSEQ multiplex PCR. The table has fewer than 30,000 clones, around 90% seen once. The germline CDR1 and CDR2 sequences are MRHNA and SNTAGT. V dropped 5 bases and J dropped 4 bases, with 15 bases sitting between them. There are 15 residues in the CDR3. The sequence was collected from an adult with an advanced solid tumor such as melanoma, head and neck, liver or kidney cancer. The sequencing used CD4+ or CD8+ T cells sorted from blood, collected in a trial of the OX40 agonist ivuxolimab. This sequence joins TRBV6-4 and TRBJ1-3; D ambiguous. The CDR3, as DNA: TGTGCCAGCAGTTCCACCCCCGGCGGCGGAAACACCATATATTTT. Protein: CASSSTPGGGNTIYF.